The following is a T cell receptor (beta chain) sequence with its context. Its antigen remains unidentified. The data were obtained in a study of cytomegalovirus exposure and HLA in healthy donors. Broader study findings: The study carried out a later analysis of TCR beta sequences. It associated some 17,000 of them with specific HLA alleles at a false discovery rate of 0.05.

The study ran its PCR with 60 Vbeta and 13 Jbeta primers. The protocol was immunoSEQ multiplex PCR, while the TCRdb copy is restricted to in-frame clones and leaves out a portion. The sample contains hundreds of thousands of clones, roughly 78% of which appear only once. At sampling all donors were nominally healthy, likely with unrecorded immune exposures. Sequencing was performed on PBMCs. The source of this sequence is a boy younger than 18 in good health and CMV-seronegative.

The DNA of the CDR3 is TGCGCCAGCAGCTTGGGCAGGGGTGGTTCACCCCTCCACTTT. It encodes CASSLGRGGSPLHF. The chain uses TRBV5-1 and TRBJ1-6; tentatively, D is TRBD1 (6 bases). The ends were cut back, 0 bases at V and 9 bases at J, with 10 bases in the middle. The CDR3 runs to 14 residues. Per germline, CDR1 SGHRS and CDR2 YFSETQ.